The next 31 T cell receptor beta chains were all read from a single sample in a study of blood T cell repertoires in COVID-19 (TCRdb year 2020). Library construction relied on the immunoSEQ multiplex PCR assay. TCRdb took over this immuneACCESS table, retaining in-frame rearrangements with V and J assigned. Such tables are incomplete; in checked studies, under half of the missing clones stem from an unresolved V gene, and the remainder is unexplained. For this sample there are a few hundred thousand clones; 70% to 90% appear just once. Jointly, the top ten make up around 3% of the sample. The sequenced sample was peripheral blood. The receptors shown here come from a woman aged 25-40 years with COVID-19, enrolled during active disease.

The J gene is TRBJ1-2, the V gene TRBV5-8; a possible D gene is TRBD1 (5 bases). The germline V and J ends were trimmed by 1 base and 3 bases, with 10 bases remaining between them. The CDR3 has 14 amino acids. Germline V gives CDR1 SGHTS, CDR2 YDEGEE. This chain's CDR3 is CASSLRGTDYGYTF. DNA for the CDR3: TGTGCCAGCAGCTTGCGGGGGACGGACTATGGCTACACCTTC.

This clone was seen only a few times. V and J are TRBV7-2 and TRBJ2-1, with 10 nucleotides matching TRBD2. CDR1 and CDR2 (germline): SGHTA, FQGNSA. J was trimmed by 5 bases and V by 6 bases; bases with no gene match: 7. CDR3 length equals 15 residues. CDR3 bases: TGTGCCAGCAGTTCGAGGACTAGCGGAAACAATGAGCAGTTCTTC. It codes for CASSSRTSGNNEQFF.

The genes are TRBV5-1 and TRBJ2-3; 11 positions match TRBD2. V was clipped by 0 bases and J by 3 bases; unmatched bases: 9. Germline V gene lookup returns CDR1 SGHRS and CDR2 YFSETQ. The length of the CDR3 is 18 residues. The CDR3 sequence: CASSLAASGGIATDTQYF. For the CDR3, the DNA is TGCGCCAGCAGCTTGGCGGCTAGCGGGGGGATAGCGACAGATACGCAGTATTTT.

The table lists this clone with a count of one. The chain recombines TRBV6-5 with TRBJ1-3; 8 bases align to TRBD1. The CDR3 is 16 residues long. V shed 0 bases, J shed 4 bases, and the junction held 5 bases outside the gene matches. Germline lookup yields CDR1 MNHEY and CDR2 SVGAGI. CDR3 sequence reads: CASSYSQGARGNTIYF. In DNA, the CDR3 is TGTGCCAGCAGTTACTCTCAGGGGGCGAGGGGAAACACCATATATTTT.

The chain is built from TRBV7-2 and TRBJ2-3, with TRBD2 matching 7 bases. V lost 0 bases, J lost 0 bases, and 6 bases stayed unmatched. This CDR3 spans 17 amino acids. CDR1 and CDR2 from the germline V gene are SGHTA and FQGNSA. CDR3 sequence reads: CASSLARTRWSTDTQYF. The CDR3 DNA sequence: TGTGCCAGCAGCTTAGCGCGGACTAGATGGAGCACAGATACGCAGTATTTT.

The rearrangement joins TRBV2 to TRBJ2-1, with D possibly matching TRBD1 (6 bases). This CDR3 has 14 amino acids. Trimming pared 6 bases from V and 1 base from J, leaving 10 bases between. Germline lookup yields CDR1 SNHLY and CDR2 FYNNEI. CDR3 in DNA: TGTGCCAGCAGGGGCAGGGGTTCCTACAATGAGCAGTTCTTC. Translating it yields CASRGRGSYNEQFF. The variable domain in full, completed from reference TRBV2 and TRBJ2-1, reads EPEVTQTPSHQVTQMGQEVILRCVPISNHLYFYWYRQILGQKVEFLVSFYNNEISEKSEIFDDQFSVERPDGSNFTLKIRSTKLEDSAMYFCASRGRGSYNEQFFGPGTRLTVL.

V gene TRBV19 combines with J gene TRBJ2-4; D not certain. In germline, CDR1 is LNHDA, CDR2 SQIVND (reference sequence). V lost 4 bases, J lost 7 bases, and 14 bases lay in between. The CDR3 is 14 amino acids. Here the CDR3 DNA reads TGTGCCAGTAGTAAACCCCAGGTAAGGAACATTCAGTACTTC. Translating gives CASSKPQVRNIQYF.

This chain uses TRBV7-9 with TRBJ1-5; 9 bases line up with TRBD1. V shed 3 bases and J 5 bases; nucleotides not matched to a gene: 5. Germline CDR1 reads SEHNR; CDR2 reads FQNEAQ (reference sequence). The CDR3 has 15 amino acids. The CDR3 protein is CASSLARDRDQPQHF. The CDR3 coding sequence is TGTGCCAGCAGCTTGGCCCGGGACAGGGATCAGCCCCAGCATTTT.

This chain links TRBV7-2 with TRBJ1-6, with TRBD1 matching 9 bases. This CDR3 is 16 amino acids long. Trimming took 4 bases from V and 7 from J; bases not matched to a gene: 8. CDR1 is SGHTA and CDR2 is FQGNSA in the germline V gene. The CDR3 loop reads CASSYLTGGGNSPLHF. The CDR3 nucleotides are TGTGCCAGCAGCTACCTTACAGGGGGCGGGAATTCACCCCTCCACTTT.

The CDR3 loop reads CASSYNSPPREQYF. The DNA for the CDR3 is TGTGCCAGCAGTTATAACTCTCCTCCACGAGAACAGTACTTC. J is TRBJ2-7 and V is TRBV6-5; unclear D gene. Germline CDR1 MNHEY, CDR2 SVGAGI. CDR3 length: 14 amino acids. V was shortened by 3 bases and J by 10 bases, with 19 bases between the two germline ends.

The chain links TRBV29-1 to TRBJ1-1; weak D call: TRBD1 (6 bases). Germline V gene lookup returns CDR1 SQVTM and CDR2 ANQGSEA. The V and J ends lost 5 bases and 0 bases respectively, with 10 bases between them. The CDR3 is 13 amino acids. The CDR3 region has the DNA TGCAGCGTTCGAGGACAGATGAACACTGAAGCTTTCTTT. Translation: CSVRGQMNTEAFF.

The chain employs TRBV28 and TRBJ2-2; D gene unclear. This CDR3 has 15 residues. The germline V gene encodes CDR1 MDHEN and CDR2 SYDVKM. V shed 5 bases and J shed 4 bases, with 14 bases lying between them. CDR3 sequence (DNA): TGTGCCAGCAGTCTACTAACCCACATCACCGGGGAGCTGTTTTTT. This encodes CASSLLTHITGELFF. The full variable domain, rest sourced from reference TRBV28 and TRBJ2-2, is DVKVTQSSRYLVKRTGEKVFLECVQDMDHENMFWYRQDPGLGLRLIYFSYDVKMKEKGDIPEGYSVSREKKERFSLILESASTNQTSMYLCASSLLTHITGELFFGEGSRLTVL.

The rearrangement links TRBV5-1 to TRBJ2-5; 7 bases line up with TRBD1. Per germline, CDR1 SGHRS and CDR2 YFSETQ. Trimming took 4 bases from V and 5 from J; bases not matched to a gene: 20. This CDR3 has 18 residues. CDR3 residues: CASSKSIDRANPGETQYF. The CDR3 DNA reads TGCGCCAGCAGCAAATCAATTGACAGGGCTAACCCCGGTGAGACCCAGTACTTC.

The gene calls are TRBV19 and TRBJ1-2; D may be TRBD1 (5 bases). V shed 5 bases and J shed 4 bases, with 20 bases lying between them. CDR3 length: 16 amino acids. Germline V lookup: CDR1 LNHDA, CDR2 SQIVND (reference sequence). CDR3 in amino acids: CASSFVHPGLSYGYTF. The CDR3 bases are TGTGCCAGTAGTTTTGTCCACCCAGGGCTGAGCTATGGCTACACCTTC.

The CDR3 is CASSSTANEQFF. The DNA for the CDR3 is TGTGCCAGCAGCTCGACAGCCAATGAGCAGTTCTTC. V usage is TRBV6-5 and J usage is TRBJ2-1; D is possibly TRBD1 (5 bases). Germline V lookup: CDR1 MNHEY, CDR2 SVGAGI. Trimming removed 6 bases from V and 6 bases from J, with 9 bases in between. The CDR3 extends over 12 amino acids.

The chain carries TRBV7-2 and TRBJ2-3; D may be TRBD2 (7 bases). This CDR3 spans 15 amino acids. Germline V gene lookup returns CDR1 SGHTA and CDR2 FQGNSA. V lost 5 bases to trimming and J lost 1 base, with 13 bases between them. In DNA form, the CDR3 reads TGTGCCAGCAGCGGAGGGGGGAGGGGCACAGATACGCAGTATTTT. Amino acids: CASSGGGRGTDTQYF.

This clone showed up just a few times. The chain carries TRBV6-5 and TRBJ1-1, with no clear D. The CDR3 is made up of 14 amino acids. V was shortened by 0 bases and J by 4 bases, with 9 bases between the two germline ends. The germline CDR1 and CDR2 sequences are MNHEY and SVGAGI. CDR3 residues: CASSYSSGTTEAFF. CDR3 nucleotide sequence: TGTGCCAGCAGTTACTCATCAGGTACCACTGAAGCTTTCTTT.

The count of this clone is one. This chain joins TRBV18 and TRBJ1-2; no clear D gene. Between the trimmed V and J ends, which lost 4 bases and 4 bases, there was a span of 7 bases. CDR3 length: 12 amino acids. Germline V gives CDR1 KGHSH, CDR2 LQKENI. For the CDR3, the DNA is TGTGCCAGCTCACTCCGTTCCTATGGCTACACCTTC. Protein sequence: CASSLRSYGYTF.

The genes are TRBV24-1 and TRBJ2-5; D is undetermined. This CDR3 spans 12 amino acids. The germline V gene encodes CDR1 KGHDR and CDR2 SFDVKD. V was trimmed by 3 bases and J by 2 bases, leaving 3 bases between them. CDR3 loop: CATSDPQETQYF. For the CDR3, the DNA is TGTGCCACCAGTGATCCACAAGAGACCCAGTACTTC.

The CDR3: CSVETGGDTEAFF. The CDR3 DNA sequence: TGCAGCGTTGAAACAGGGGGAGACACTGAAGCTTTCTTT. J is TRBJ1-1 and V is TRBV29-1, with 8 bases aligning to TRBD1. Germline CDR1 reads SQVTM; CDR2 reads ANQGSEA. The CDR3 is made up of 13 amino acids. The ends lost 2 bases at V and 3 bases at J; junction bases unmatched: 2.

This clone was seen a single time. The chain has TRBV11-2 and TRBJ2-1, with a tentative D call TRBD2 (5 bases). This CDR3 is 17 amino acids long. Germline CDR1 and CDR2: SGHAT and FQNNGV. Trimming took 0 bases from V and 7 from J, leaving 19 bases between them. CDR3 nucleotides: TGTGCCAGCAGCTTAGATGGTTGGGAGTCCCTGGGGAATGAGCAGTTCTTC. Translated: CASSLDGWESLGNEQFF.

The chain has TRBV3-1 (or the pseudogene TRBV3-2) and TRBJ1-2, with TRBD1 as a possible D gene (5 bases). Germline loops: CDR1 LGHDT, CDR2 YNNKEL (reference sequence). Trimming stripped 4 bases from V and 8 bases from J, with 17 bases between. This CDR3 spans 14 amino acids. In DNA, the CDR3 is TGTGCCAGCAGCCCCGAGAGGGGTGGGGGGGGCTACACCTTC. It translates to CASSPERGGGGYTF.

J is TRBJ2-2 and V is TRBV24-1; TRBD1 matches 10 bases. Unmatched junction bases numbered 7, after V lost 4 bases and J lost 6 bases. The CDR3 runs 16 residues. Germline assignment: CDR1 KGHDR and CDR2 SFDVKD. The DNA for the CDR3 is TGTGCCACCAGTGACAATCGGGACAGGGGTCCCGGGGAGCTGTTTTTT. Amino acids: CATSDNRDRGPGELFF.

The chain has TRBV13 and TRBJ2-1, with 10 bases matching TRBD1. The CDR3 runs to 15 residues. The V and J ends lost 5 bases and 5 bases, in that order; junction bases with no gene match: 6. The germline V gene has CDR1 PRHDT and CDR2 FYEKMQ (reference sequence). CDR3 sequence reads: CASSQTGTGDNEQFF. CDR3 nucleotide sequence: TGTGCCAGCAGCCAAACCGGGACAGGGGACAATGAGCAGTTCTTC.

The V gene is TRBV4-3, the J gene TRBJ2-2, with D possibly TRBD1 on 5 matching bases. This CDR3 comprises 13 residues. Per germline, CDR1 LGHNA and CDR2 YSLEER. The germline V and J ends were trimmed by 5 bases and 6 bases, with 10 bases remaining between them. In DNA form, the CDR3 reads TGCGCCAGCAGCGGGGCCTCTTCCGGGGAGCTGTTTTTT. Translating it yields CASSGASSGELFF.

The genes are TRBV3-1 (or the pseudogene TRBV3-2) and TRBJ1-2; maybe TRBD1 (5 bases). This CDR3 comprises 17 residues. Germline CDR1 is LGHDT and CDR2 is YNNKEL (reference sequence). V gave up 8 bases and J gave up 0 bases, with 22 bases separating them. This CDR3 is CASQGGFSLSSNYGYTF. In DNA form, the CDR3 reads TGTGCCAGCCAGGGTGGCTTTTCCCTTTCTTCTAACTATGGCTACACCTTC.

The CDR3 reads CSASNLGGTYNEQFF. The DNA for the CDR3 is TGCAGTGCTAGTAATCTTGGCGGAACATACAATGAGCAGTTCTTC. The chain couples TRBV20-1 to TRBJ2-1; D is unclear. V was cut by 3 bases and J by 4 bases, with 16 bases left in between. Germline CDR1 DFQATT, CDR2 SNEGSKA (reference sequence). The CDR3 runs 15 residues.

The chain has TRBV9 and TRBJ2-1; TRBD2 aligns across 9 bases. V lost 4 bases, J lost 4 bases, and 6 bases stayed unmatched. Germline lookup yields CDR1 SGDLS and CDR2 YYNGEE. This CDR3 region has 15 residues. CDR3 amino acids: CASSSGLAPYNEQFF. CDR3 DNA: TGTGCCAGCAGCTCTGGACTAGCGCCTTACAATGAGCAGTTCTTC.

V usage is TRBV5-6 and J usage is TRBJ1-5; 7 bases align to TRBD1. The CDR3 sequence is 17 residues long. Germline V gene lookup returns CDR1 SGHDT and CDR2 YYEEEE. J was trimmed by 6 bases and V by 0 bases; bases with no gene match: 12. The CDR3 nucleotides are TGTGCCAGCAGCTTGGGGAGGAACAGGGGCCGTCGTCAGCCCCAGCATTTT. Translated: CASSLGRNRGRRQPQHF.

The rearrangement uses TRBV3-1 (or the pseudogene TRBV3-2) and TRBJ2-3; TRBD1 aligns across 10 bases. The CDR3 is made up of 16 amino acids. Germline lookup yields CDR1 LGHDT and CDR2 YNNKEL (reference sequence). With 3 bases clipped from V and 3 bases from J, the junction kept 6 bases outside the gene matches. In DNA form, the CDR3 reads TGTGCCAGCAGCCAGCTCCCGGGACAGGGGACAGATACGCAGTATTTT. It translates to CASSQLPGQGTDTQYF.

The J gene is TRBJ2-2, the V gene TRBV6-6, with D possibly TRBD1 on 6 matching bases. The CDR3 runs 15 residues. Germline CDR1 and CDR2: MNHNY and SVGAGI (reference sequence). V dropped 1 base and J dropped 6 bases, with 12 bases sitting between them. CDR3 protein: CASSYWGPGSGELFF. In DNA, the CDR3 is TGTGCCAGCAGTTACTGGGGGCCCGGGTCCGGGGAGCTGTTTTTT.